Shown below are 2 T cell receptor beta chains from a single sample sequenced in a study of breast tumors, draining lymph nodes, adjacent tissues. Each CDR3 protein gets one entry after TCRdb re-called the multiplex PCR reads with MiXCR. Seen here are under 250,000 distinct CDR3 sequences, roughly 32% observed once, and the top ten hold approximately 1.5%. Samples came from axillary lymph nodes draining the breast cancer. Sample: axillary lymph node tissue. The receptors here all came from a female donor with breast cancer. Some clones in this sample may be carry-over from other donors' samples.

This clonotype has a count of ten or more. CDR3: CATRQAAYNEQFF. In DNA, the CDR3 is TGTGCCACCAGGCAGGCAGCTTACAATGAGCAGTTCTTC. This chain uses TRBV24-1 with TRBJ2-1; D gene uncertain. Germline assignment: CDR1 KGHDR and CDR2 SFDVKD. V lost 7 bases and J lost 4, with 10 bases in between. The CDR3 extends over 13 amino acids.

The sample holds many counts of this clonotype. The chain recombines TRBV5-6 with TRBJ2-5; 13 bases are shared with TRBD2. The J segment lost 3 bases and the V segment lost 2 bases, leaving 4 bases of the junction unmatched. CDR1 is SGHDT, CDR2 YYEEEE, per germline. This CDR3 region has 16 residues. DNA of the CDR3: TGTGCCAGCAGCTTAAGGACTAGCGGGAGCGAAGAGACCCAGTACTTC. Amino acids: CASSLRTSGSEETQYF.